Presented here are 20 T cell receptor beta chains from one specimen sequenced in a study of OX40 agonist ivuxolimab in advanced cancers. TCRdb's copy holds only in-frame clones and misses some; the assay was immunoSEQ multiplex PCR. The table has 73,000 or so clones, about 94% seen once; the top ten hold roughly 0.44%. The specimen comprised CD4+ or CD8+ T cells sorted from blood, sampled in a trial of the OX40 agonist ivuxolimab. These receptors were taken from an adult with an advanced solid tumor such as melanoma, head and neck, liver or kidney cancer.

The genes are TRBV19 and TRBJ2-2, with TRBD1 matching 8 bases. This CDR3 has 16 residues. Trimming at V came to 10 bases and at J to 0 bases, leaving 10 bases not matched to a gene. Germline values: CDR1 LNHDA, CDR2 SQIVND (reference sequence). CDR3 in amino acids: CATTLGQGPNTGELFF. The CDR3 bases are TGTGCCACTACGTTAGGACAGGGACCGAACACCGGGGAGCTGTTTTTT.

The chain links TRBV30 to TRBJ1-5; tentative D call: TRBD1 (6 bases). Between the trimmed V and J ends, which lost 0 bases and 1 base, there was a span of 13 bases. The CDR3 length is 16 residues. CDR1 GTSNPN and CDR2 SVGIG come from the germline V gene (reference sequence). CDR3 coding DNA: TGTGCCTGGAGTGTAGGGGGGGCTCGGAGCAATCAGCCCCAGCATTTT. It yields the protein CAWSVGGARSNQPQHF.

The V and J genes are TRBV29-1 and TRBJ1-4; D possibly corresponds to TRBD1 (5 bases). The length of the CDR3 is 13 residues. The ends were cut back, 5 bases at V and 5 bases at J, with 12 bases in the middle. The germline V gene has CDR1 SQVTM and CDR2 ANQGSEA. CDR3 bases: TGCAGCGTTTCGCTGGCAGGGAATGAAAAACTGTTTTTT. Translating gives CSVSLAGNEKLFF.

CDR3 loop: CASSESNRQETQYF. CDR3 nucleotides: TGTGCCAGCAGTGAATCCAACCGCCAAGAGACCCAGTACTTC. This rearrangement joins TRBV25-1 to TRBJ2-5; D is unresolved. CDR1 and CDR2 (germline): MGHDK, SYGVNS. The CDR3 length is 14 residues. Trimming stripped 1 base from V and 1 base from J, with 7 bases between.

J is TRBJ2-1 and V is TRBV5-6; D may correspond to TRBD1 or TRBD2 (5 bases each). Germline CDR1 reads SGHDT; CDR2 reads YYEEEE. The CDR3 is 16 residues long. V gave up 6 bases and J gave up 3 bases, with 19 bases separating them. The CDR3 here is CASIRGRAWGYNEQFF. The CDR3 nucleotides read TGTGCCAGCATCCGGGGACGGGCGTGGGGCTACAATGAGCAGTTCTTC. Variable domain in full (rest from reference TRBV5-6 and TRBJ2-1): DAGVTQSPTHLIKTRGQQVTLRCSPKSGHDTVSWYQQALGQGPQFIFQYYEEEERQRGNFPDRFSGHQFPNYSSELNVNALLLGDSALYLCASIRGRAWGYNEQFFGPGTRLTVL.

This clone was counted a single time. The genes are TRBV11-3 and TRBJ1-1; no clear D. Trimming shortened V by 5 bases and J by 3 bases, and 7 bases separated the two germline ends. The CDR3 has 12 residues. Germline V gene sequence: CDR1 SGHNT, CDR2 YENEEA. CDR3 region: CASSPMYTEAFF. In DNA form, the CDR3 reads TGTGCCAGCAGCCCAATGTACACTGAAGCTTTCTTT.

This rearrangement joins TRBV10-3 to TRBJ2-7; 7 positions match TRBD1. The CDR3 consists of 15 residues. CDR1 is ENHRY, CDR2 SYGVKD, per germline. V lost 0 bases to trimming and J lost 6 bases; unmatched junction nucleotides: 8. This CDR3 reads CAISESTGTAREQYF. The CDR3 nucleotides read TGTGCCATCAGTGAGTCGACAGGGACGGCGCGCGAGCAGTACTTC.

The chain has TRBV6-5 and TRBJ2-7, with unresolved D. Trimming cost V 7 bases and J 2 bases, with 15 bases left between them. This CDR3 comprises 14 residues. CDR1 MNHEY and CDR2 SVGAGI come from the germline V gene. For the CDR3, the DNA is TGTGCCAGCACCCCGGGTAGATGGCCCTACGAGCAGTACTTC. This gives the protein CASTPGRWPYEQYF.

The V call is TRBV4-1, the J call TRBJ2-1, with TRBD2 matching over 9 bases. V shed 4 bases, J shed 6 bases, and the junction held 13 bases outside the gene matches. This CDR3 is 17 amino acids long. CDR1 and CDR2 from the germline V gene are MGHRA and YSYEKL. The CDR3 loop is CASSRRTSALGSNEQFF. In DNA form, the CDR3 reads TGCGCCAGCAGCCGCCGGACTAGCGCACTGGGTAGCAATGAGCAGTTCTTC.

The chain carries TRBV7-9 and TRBJ2-1, with 12 bases aligning to TRBD2. Germline V gene data show CDR1 as SEHNR and CDR2 as FQNEAQ (reference sequence). V was clipped by 5 bases and J by 8 bases; unmatched bases: 10. CDR3 length: 16 residues. DNA of the CDR3: TGTGCCAGCAGCCCCGCCCTAGCGGGAGGGGTCGATGAGCAGTTCTTC. Amino acids: CASSPALAGGVDEQFF.

The V gene is TRBV9, the J gene TRBJ1-1; D is undetermined. The V and J ends lost 0 bases and 2 bases respectively, with 11 bases between them. The CDR3 extends over 15 amino acids. The V gene's germline CDR1 is SGDLS and CDR2 YYNGEE. CDR3 nucleotides: TGTGCCAGCAGCGTAGGATGGGTAGATAACACTGAAGCTTTCTTT. It translates to CASSVGWVDNTEAFF.

This chain uses TRBV19 with TRBJ2-1; D is possibly TRBD1 (6 bases). The length of the CDR3 is 16 residues. Trimming stripped 3 bases from V and 4 bases from J, with 16 bases between. Per the germline V gene, CDR1 is LNHDA and CDR2 is SQIVND (reference sequence). CDR3 region: CASSIWTPQGYNEQFF. CDR3 sequence (DNA): TGTGCCAGTAGTATTTGGACACCCCAGGGGTACAATGAGCAGTTCTTC.

The rearrangement uses TRBV6-1 and TRBJ1-2, with D tentatively TRBD1 (6 bases). The germline gives CDR1 MNHNS, CDR2 SASEGT. V lost 6 bases and J 0 bases, leaving 14 bases between the germline ends. The CDR3 loop spans 15 amino acids. Here the CDR3 reads CASRAGSGANYGYTF. The CDR3 DNA follows: TGTGCCAGCAGGGCAGGGTCAGGGGCTAACTATGGCTACACCTTC.

This clone appeared once. This chain links TRBV7-9 with TRBJ2-5; D is perhaps TRBD2 (6 bases). V lost 3 bases and J lost 3, with 11 bases in between. Germline V lookup: CDR1 SEHNR, CDR2 FQNEAQ (reference sequence). The CDR3 has 14 amino acids. CDR3 bases: TGTGCCAGCAGCTTCTTAGCGGTAAAAGAGACCCAGTACTTC. Translated: CASSFLAVKETQYF. Complete variable domain (other parts from reference TRBV7-9 and TRBJ2-5): DTGVSQNPRHKITKRGQNVTFRCDPISEHNRLYWYRQTLGQGPEFLTYFQNEAQLEKSRLLSDRFSAERPKGSFSTLEIQRTEQGDSAMYLCASSFLAVKETQYFGPGTRLLVL.

J is TRBJ2-3 and V is TRBV5-6, with 8 bases fitting TRBD2. J lost 4 bases, V lost 4 bases, and 11 bases had no gene match. This CDR3 is 16 amino acids long. From germline, CDR1 is SGHDT and CDR2 YYEEEE. CDR3 sequence reads: CASSRIAGRRADTQYF. The CDR3, as DNA: TGTGCCAGCAGCAGGATAGCGGGACGGCGGGCAGATACGCAGTATTTT.

CDR3 in amino acids: CASSRGSTEAFF. The CDR3, as DNA: TGCGCCAGCAGTCGCGGATCGACTGAAGCTTTCTTT. This rearrangement joins TRBV10-1 to TRBJ1-1; D is unresolved. Germline-derived CDR1 and CDR2 are WNHNN and SYGVQD (reference sequence). The CDR3 has 12 amino acids. Trimming took 5 bases from V and 5 from J, leaving 9 bases between them.

The chain couples TRBV7-9 to TRBJ2-3; no definite D call. V lost 2 bases to trimming and J lost 2 bases, with 11 bases between them. Germline CDR1 SEHNR, CDR2 FQNEAQ (reference sequence). The CDR3 has 15 residues. As DNA, the CDR3 is TGTGCCAGCAGCTTATCCCCGAGCATCACAGATACGCAGTATTTT. The encoded protein is CASSLSPSITDTQYF.

The chain recombines TRBV7-2 with TRBJ1-1; TRBD1 might be the D (6 bases). Per the germline V gene, CDR1 is SGHTA and CDR2 is FQGNSA. Trimming pared 1 base from V and 11 bases from J, leaving 17 bases between. The CDR3 sequence is 14 residues long. The CDR3 bases are TGTGCCAGCAGCTTAGATACAGGGCGTAGACGGGCTTTCTTT. Translated: CASSLDTGRRRAFF.

V gene TRBV9 combines with J gene TRBJ2-5, with D possibly being TRBD1 or TRBD2 (5 bases each). Trimming took 0 bases from V and 5 from J, leaving 11 bases between them. The CDR3 totals 14 residues. CDR1 and CDR2 (germline): SGDLS, YYNGEE. In DNA form, the CDR3 reads TGTGCCAGCAGCGTAGTGTCGGGGCAGGAGACCCAGTACTTC. Its protein product is CASSVVSGQETQYF.

This clone is a singleton in its sample. The chain links TRBV7-9 to TRBJ2-7, with D possibly being TRBD1 or TRBD2 (5 bases each). From germline, CDR1 is SEHNR and CDR2 FQNEAQ (reference sequence). The CDR3 extends over 13 amino acids. The V end was cut by 4 bases, the J end by 9 bases, with 16 bases between. Here the CDR3 reads CASSWDGAGGQYF. The CDR3 DNA reads as TGTGCCAGCAGCTGGGACGGGGCAGGCGGGCAGTACTTC.